The entry below gives a single TCR beta chain sequence along with its context. Its cognate antigen is unknown. One junction end disagrees with the germline gene, perhaps due to a read error. The assay was immunoSEQ multiplex PCR, and TCRdb's table has in-frame clones only and misses some. Of 68,000 or so clones detected, about nine tenths appear once; the ten largest clones hold roughly 2.7%. This CDR3 spans 13 amino acids. CDR1 and CDR2 from the germline V gene are KGHSH and LQKENI. This entry belongs to a study of lymphopenia after photon versus proton radiotherapy. General study results and limits: In patients who died, overall survival fell as post-nadir TCR diversity dropped more.

V gene TRBV18 combines with J gene TRBJ2-1; D is possibly TRBD1 (6 bases). The starting material was peripheral blood, obtained from a patient treated with photon-based radiotherapy. This receptor was obtained from a woman aged 70-85 years with pancreatic cancer. The CDR3 reads CASSPETGLRVIF. The CDR3 DNA reads as TGTGCCAGCTCACCAGAGACAGGACTGAGGGTGATCTTC.